A selection of T cell receptor beta chains follows, all from one sample in a study of CD8 T cells in Susac syndrome. TCRdb itself ran the immunoSEQ multiplex PCR reads through MiXCR, one entry per CDR3 protein. The top ten hold approximately 0.11% of the sample, which has 250,000 to 350,000 distinct CDR3 sequences, approximately 85% seen once. Source material: CD8+ T cells from PBMCs. These receptors originate from a human donor with multiple sclerosis. Each CDR3 is given with its conserved first and last residue. A D gene is named only where the DNA matches it firmly. Where a row states a size, it is once, few, many or the class of an expanded clone; other rows omit it.

j_gene	d_gene	abundance	v_gene	CDR3nt	CDR3aa
TRBJ2-5	.	.	TRBV2	TGTGCCAGCAGTGAGGGTCCAGCCCCGGGAGAGACCCAGTACTTC	CASSEGPAPGETQYF
TRBJ2-3	TRBD1	.	TRBV12-3/TRBV12-4	TGTGCCAGCCGGGGACAGGCCCAAGATACGCAGTATTTT	CASRGQAQDTQYF
TRBJ2-6	.	few	TRBV19	TGTGCCAGTGTTTCGGTGGAGGGGGGGCCTGCTGGGGCCAACGTCCTGACTTTC	CASVSVEGGPAGANVLTF
TRBJ1-2	TRBD1	once	TRBV19	TGTGCCAGTAGTATATCCCTGGACAGGGGGAACTATGGCTACACCTTC	CASSISLDRGNYGYTF
TRBJ2-3	.	.	TRBV7-2	TGTGCCAGCAGCTTATCCCCGGGATGGAGAACAGATACGCAGTATTTT	CASSLSPGWRTDTQYF
TRBJ2-1	TRBD2	.	TRBV27	TGTGCCAGCAGCAAGACTAGCGGGAGACTCTGGGAGCAGTTCTTC	CASSKTSGRLWEQFF
TRBJ2-5	TRBD2	.	TRBV20-1	TGCAGTGCTCGGGGGGGACTAGCGGACCAAGAGACCCAGTACTTC	CSARGGLADQETQYF
TRBJ2-4	.	.	TRBV25-1	TGTGCCAGCACCGAGGGCAGGGGAAACATTCAGTACTTC	CASTEGRGNIQYF
TRBJ2-7	.	.	TRBV28	TGTGCCAGCACCCAATGGGCCCCACAAACCTACGAGCAGTACTTC	CASTQWAPQTYEQYF
TRBJ1-1	.	.	TRBV5-6	TGTGCCAGCAGCGAAACTGGGGCTGAAGCTTTCTTT	CASSETGAEAFF
TRBJ2-7	TRBD2	.	TRBV24-1	TGTGCCACCAGTACCTGGACTAGCGGGAGGCGGGCCTACGAGCAGTACTTC	CATSTWTSGRRAYEQYF
TRBJ1-5	.	.	TRBV12-3/TRBV12-4	TGTGCCAGCAGTGGGGGACCAGGGGTTAACCAGCCCCAGCATTTT	CASSGGPGVNQPQHF
TRBJ2-7	TRBD2	.	TRBV4-1	TGCGCCAGCAGCCAAGGACTAGCGGGAGAAGAGCAGTACTTC	CASSQGLAGEEQYF
TRBJ2-5	.	.	TRBV10-3	TGTGCCATCAGTGAAAGTGGTCGGGAGACCCAGTACTTC	CAISESGRETQYF
TRBJ2-7	TRBD2	.	TRBV20-1	TGCAGTGCCAGGGTCCTGGCGGGAGGGTACGAGCAGTACTTC	CSARVLAGGYEQYF
TRBJ2-3	.	.	TRBV25-1	TGTGCCAGCGCGACTGGGGGGGATACGCAGTATTTT	CASATGGDTQYF
TRBJ2-1	.	.	TRBV11-2	TGTGCCAGCAGCTTCCTCGCAAGCTCCTACAATGAGCAGTTCTTC	CASSFLASSYNEQFF
TRBJ1-5	.	.	TRBV12-3/TRBV12-4	TGCGCCAGCAGTTTCCCAGGGCCTAGCAATCAGCCCCAGCATTTT	CASSFPGPSNQPQHF
TRBJ1-2	TRBD1	.	TRBV5-6	TGTGCCAGCAGACAGGACAGGGAGGTCTATGGCTACACCTTC	CASRQDREVYGYTF
TRBJ2-3	.	.	TRBV29-1	TGCAGCGTTGAAGGGGCAGCTCCAGATACGCAGTATTTT	CSVEGAAPDTQYF
TRBJ2-3	TRBD2	.	TRBV10-3	TGTGCCATCAGTTTTAGCGGGGGCACAGATACGCAGTATTTT	CAISFSGGTDTQYF
TRBJ2-3	.	.	TRBV14	TGTGCCAGCAGCCAAGCGGGAGATCGGGATACGCAGTATTTT	CASSQAGDRDTQYF
TRBJ1-1	.	.	TRBV29-1	TGCAGCGTGGTCGGGGGGCCCGGGAACACTGAAGCTTTCTTT	CSVVGGPGNTEAFF
TRBJ2-5	.	once	TRBV28	TGTGCCAGCAGTTTCTCCCCCACGGGGGCCCAAGAGACCCAGTACTTC	CASSFSPTGAQETQYF
TRBJ2-7	.	.	TRBV6-2/TRBV6-3	TGTGCCAGCAGTCCGAACCCGGCCTACGAGCAGTACTTC	CASSPNPAYEQYF
TRBJ2-1	TRBD1	.	TRBV18	TGTGCCAGCTCAGATTCCGGGACAGGCGGCTACAATGAGCAGTTCTTC	CASSDSGTGGYNEQFF
TRBJ2-7	.	.	TRBV2	TGTGCCAGCAGTGGGGTAGTCTCCTACGAGCAGTACTTC	CASSGVVSYEQYF
TRBJ2-1	.	.	TRBV7-2	TGTGCCAGCAGCGTTGGACCCCTCCCGTTGGATGAGCAGTTCTTC	CASSVGPLPLDEQFF
TRBJ2-5	.	.	TRBV7-9	TGTGCCAGCAGCTTCATTCCACAAGAGACCCAGTACTTC	CASSFIPQETQYF
TRBJ2-1	.	.	TRBV12-3/TRBV12-4	TGTGCCAGCAGTCTGACCCCTCACAATGAGCAGTTCTTC	CASSLTPHNEQFF
TRBJ2-7	.	.	TRBV19	TGTGCCAGTAGTATAGGACTATTAGCCACCTACGAGCAGTACTTC	CASSIGLLATYEQYF
TRBJ2-3	.	few	TRBV5-6	TGTGCCAGCAGGGCCCTCCCTATTAGCACAGATACGCAGTATTTT	CASRALPISTDTQYF
TRBJ2-7	.	.	TRBV7-9	TGTGCCAGCAGCTTAGTTAGCCTGGCCGAGCAGTACTTC	CASSLVSLAEQYF
TRBJ2-7	.	.	TRBV20-1	TGCAGTGCCAACCCCGGGGCTCCTTCCTACGAGCAGTACTTC	CSANPGAPSYEQYF
TRBJ2-3	TRBD2	.	TRBV28	TGTGCCAGCCGATCTCAGGGAGGGGTCCCAGATACGCAGTATTTT	CASRSQGGVPDTQYF
TRBJ1-2	.	.	TRBV27	TGTGCCAGCAGTTTATCCCGAACAGGGTCTTATGGCTACACCTTC	CASSLSRTGSYGYTF
TRBJ2-1	.	.	TRBV24-1	TGTGCCACCGGCGGGACGGTCTACAATGAGCAGTTCTTC	CATGGTVYNEQFF
TRBJ2-1	.	.	TRBV6-4	TGTGCCAGCAGTAAGGGGACCTTCAATGAGCAGTTCTTC	CASSKGTFNEQFF
TRBJ2-1	.	.	TRBV6-1	TGTTGCGTGGGAAGGGAGCAGTTCTTC	CCVGREQFF
TRBJ2-7	TRBD2	.	TRBV27	TGTGCCAGCAGCGCACCGGGACTAGATAGGGAGCAGTACTTC	CASSAPGLDREQYF
TRBJ2-7	TRBD2	.	TRBV23-1	TGCGCCAGCATCTCCCGGGCGGGAGGACTCTACGAGCAGTACTTC	CASISRAGGLYEQYF
TRBJ1-5	.	.	TRBV27	TGTGCCAGCTCCGACAGTTATAGCAATCAGCCCCAGCATTTT	CASSDSYSNQPQHF
TRBJ1-1	TRBD1	many	TRBV5-1	TGCGCCAGCAGCTTACAGGGGGCGAACACTGAAGCTTTCTTT	CASSLQGANTEAFF
TRBJ2-1	.	.	TRBV7-6	TGTGCCAGCGGCCGGCCTCGAGTAGGAGGCCATGAGCAGTTCTTC	CASGRPRVGGHEQFF
TRBJ2-2	TRBD2	.	TRBV5-6	TGTGCCAGCAGCTTGGCCTTGGCGGGAGGGCCCGGGGAGCTGTTTTTT	CASSLALAGGPGELFF
TRBJ1-1	.	.	TRBV12-3/TRBV12-4	TGTGCCAGCAGGCCGGCCAAGAACACTGAAGCTTTCTTT	CASRPAKNTEAFF
TRBJ2-7	TRBD1	.	TRBV6-5	TGTGCCAGCAGTCGTGTGACAGGGGCGGGGGAGCAGTACTTC	CASSRVTGAGEQYF
TRBJ1-1	.	.	TRBV9	TGTGCCAGCAGCCTATCGGGGGGGGGCACTGAAGCTTTCTTT	CASSLSGGGTEAFF
TRBJ2-2	.	.	TRBV6-5	TGTGCCAGCAGTTACTCGAGAGGGATATTTACCGGGGAGCTGTTTTTT	CASSYSRGIFTGELFF
TRBJ1-6	.	.	TRBV27	TGTGCCAGCAGTTTCGGCCTAGGAGCTTCACCCCTCCACTTT	CASSFGLGASPLHF
TRBJ2-2	TRBD1	.	TRBV20-1	TGCAGTGCTACCGGGACAGGGACCACCGGGGAGCTGTTTTTT	CSATGTGTTGELFF